This T cell receptor (beta chain) was retrieved from a study of control samples from healthy donors and cancer patients. The CDR3 contains 14 residues. The germline gives CDR1 KGHSH, CDR2 LQKENI. Deletions cut 3 bases from V and 1 base from J, with 10 bases between. As to this clone: The same CDR3 is also encoded by other DNA sequences in this sample.

Data came from immunoSEQ multiplex PCR; TCRdb stores just in-frame clones and leaves some out. The sample consists of under 200,000 clones, approximately 94% of them appearing once. This receptor was identified in a woman aged 40-49 years in good health. The rearrangement uses TRBV18 and TRBJ2-7; D tentatively reads TRBD1 or TRBD2 (5 bases each). Sample: blood. CDR3 in amino acids: CASSPGTGSYEQYF. DNA of the CDR3: TGTGCCAGCTCACCCGGGACGGGATCCTACGAGCAGTACTTC.